The 9 T cell receptor beta chains in this list originate from one sample, sequenced in a study of radiation and T cells in renal cell carcinoma. Generated by immunoSEQ multiplex PCR, the TCRdb table keeps only in-frame clones and is missing some. The sample shows 150,000 or so clones, 88% of them seen only once. Regarding time point: baseline pretreatment blood. The treatment here: 15 Gy SBRT to primary tumor, nephrectomy 4 weeks later. This sample comprised blood, obtained from a patient whose treatment included radiotherapy and nephrectomy. Every receptor here comes from a woman in her fifties or sixties with renal cell carcinoma.

The J gene is TRBJ1-4, the V gene TRBV19, with D unresolved. The V gene lost 1 base and the J gene lost 0 bases, with 9 bases spanning the gap. This CDR3 has 16 amino acids. Per germline, CDR1 LNHDA and CDR2 SQIVND (reference sequence). This CDR3 reads CASSIAPRPTNEKLFF. DNA for the CDR3: TGTGCCAGTAGTATAGCCCCACGACCAACTAATGAAAAACTGTTTTTT. Based on the CDR3 plus reference TRBV19 and TRBJ1-4, the full variable domain is DGGITQSPKYLFRKEGQNVTLSCEQNLNHDAMYWYRQDPGQGLRLIYYSQIVNDFQKGDIAEGYSVSREKKESFPLTVTSAQKNPTAFYLCASSIAPRPTNEKLFFGSGTQLSVL.

V usage is TRBV7-2 and J usage is TRBJ1-1, with D tentatively TRBD1 (5 bases). Trimming stripped 5 bases from V and 1 base from J, with 11 bases between. The CDR3 is 14 residues long. Germline V gives CDR1 SGHTA, CDR2 FQGNSA. CDR3 sequence: CASSPGLTNTEAFF. In DNA, the CDR3 is TGTGCCAGCAGCCCGGGACTGACGAACACTGAAGCTTTCTTT.

The CDR3 nucleotides read TGTGCCAGCAGTAACCCAGGGCTTGAAAAACTGTTTTTT. Its protein product is CASSNPGLEKLFF. The J gene is TRBJ1-4, the V gene TRBV6-5, with a tentative D call TRBD1 (5 bases). This CDR3 is built from 13 residues. With 5 bases removed from V and 7 bases from J, the gap between germline ends came to 11 bases. Germline values: CDR1 MNHEY, CDR2 SVGAGI.

The rearrangement uses TRBV5-4 and TRBJ2-7, with D unclear. Germline loops: CDR1 SGHNT, CDR2 YYREEE (reference sequence). CDR3 length: 14 amino acids. Trimming pared 3 bases from V and 7 bases from J, leaving 17 bases between. DNA of the CDR3: TGTGCCAGCAGCTCACCGACTGGGCTGAGAGAGCAGTACTTC. Protein: CASSSPTGLREQYF. The full variable domain, in which reference TRBV5-4 and TRBJ2-7 provide the parts outside the CDR3, is ETGVTQSPTHLIKTRGQQVTLRCSSQSGHNTVSWYQQALGQGPQFIFQYYREEENGRGNFPPRFSGLQFPNYSSELNVNALELDDSALYLCASSSPTGLREQYFGPGTRLTVT.

The V gene is TRBV29-1, the J gene TRBJ1-1; 9 bases map to TRBD1. J was trimmed by 4 bases and V by 4 bases; bases with no gene match: 7. This CDR3 region has 14 residues. Germline V lookup: CDR1 SQVTM, CDR2 ANQGSEA. This CDR3 reads CSVVRDRVGTEAFF. The CDR3 DNA is TGCAGCGTTGTTAGGGACAGGGTTGGCACTGAAGCTTTCTTT.

J is TRBJ2-1 and V is TRBV5-6; TRBD2 matches at 8 bases. The CDR3 consists of 12 residues. J was trimmed by 12 bases and V by 1 base; bases with no gene match: 3. Germline V CDR1 and CDR2: SGHDT, YYEEEE. The CDR3 here is CASSLTREGQFF. The CDR3 region has the DNA TGTGCCAGCAGCTTGACTCGGGAGGGGCAGTTCTTC.

The chain's CDR3 is CASSELGGLGNEKLFF. CDR3 sequence (DNA): TGTGCCAGCAGTGAATTGGGGGGACTGGGTAATGAAAAACTGTTTTTT. This sequence joins TRBV6-1 and TRBJ1-4, with D possibly TRBD1 on 5 matching bases. Trimming shortened V by 2 bases and J by 4 bases, and 14 bases separated the two germline ends. CDR3 length equals 16 residues. Germline V gene sequence: CDR1 MNHNS, CDR2 SASEGT.

This chain uses TRBV15 with TRBJ1-5; no firm D call. The CDR3 contains 13 residues. CDR1 is LNHNV and CDR2 is YYDKDF in the germline V gene (reference sequence). The V gene lost 3 bases and the J gene lost 4 bases, with 7 bases spanning the gap. The DNA of the CDR3 is TGTGCCACCAGCAGGGGTGTTAATCAGCCCCAGCATTTT. Its protein is CATSRGVNQPQHF.

This clone was counted once. This sequence joins TRBV6-1 and TRBJ2-5; 7 bases are a match to TRBD1. The CDR3 extends over 13 amino acids. V dropped 5 bases and J dropped 2; count of bases not matched to a gene: 2. Germline loops: CDR1 MNHNS, CDR2 SASEGT. CDR3 protein: CASSRDRQETQYF. In nucleotides, the CDR3 is TGTGCCAGCAGTCGGGACAGACAAGAGACCCAGTACTTC.